The 29 T cell receptor beta chains below were found in one sample sequenced in a study of CD8+ T cells in alopecia areata. Sequencing used cDNA as its template, made by extracting RNA and reverse transcribing it. Clones were read by immunoSEQ multiplex PCR, and TCRdb kept only the in-frame ones, dropping some. Among about 140,000 clones listed, approximately 60% were seen once. The sample comprised CD4+ T cells sorted from blood. These receptors were taken from a human donor in good health.

J is TRBJ2-5 and V is TRBV29-1, with a tentative D call TRBD2 (5 bases). The CDR3 runs to 14 residues. Germline V gene sequence: CDR1 SQVTM, CDR2 ANQGSEA. V dropped 4 bases and J dropped 1 base, with 13 bases sitting between them. CDR3: CSVVVDSIQETQYF. The CDR3 DNA follows: TGCAGCGTTGTTGTGGACTCAATCCAAGAGACCCAGTACTTC.

This clone showed up just once. This chain joins TRBV2 and TRBJ1-2, with 9 nucleotides matching TRBD1. CDR1 is SNHLY, CDR2 FYNNEI, per germline. V was pared by 0 bases and J by 11 bases, with 4 bases of the junction left unmatched. The CDR3 loop spans 13 amino acids. The CDR3 DNA sequence: TGTGCCAGCAGTGAAGCGGGGGACAGGGTTTACACCTTC. Protein: CASSEAGDRVYTF.

This clone came up once. The rearrangement uses TRBV5-1 and TRBJ2-4, with 7 bases that match TRBD2. CDR1 and CDR2 (germline): SGHRS, YFSETQ. V shed 0 bases and J 7 bases; nucleotides not matched to a gene: 4. CDR3 length: 14 amino acids. The DNA for the CDR3 is TGCGCCAGCAGCTTGGGCGGGAGTGAGAACATTCAGTACTTC. Translation gives CASSLGGSENIQYF. Variable domain in full (rest from reference TRBV5-1 and TRBJ2-4): KAGVTQTPRYLIKTRGQQVTLSCSPISGHRSVSWYQQTPGQGLQFLFEYFSETQRNKGNFPGRFSGRQFSNSRSEMNVSTLELGDSALYLCASSLGGSENIQYFGAGTRLSVL.

V and J are TRBV2 and TRBJ1-2; D is possibly TRBD1 (6 bases). Looked up from germline, CDR1 is SNHLY and CDR2 is FYNNEI. The CDR3 contains 12 residues. Trimming took 6 bases from V and 6 from J, leaving 11 bases between them. Here the CDR3 reads CASRSTGNGYTF. CDR3 DNA sequence: TGTGCCAGCAGGAGTACAGGGAATGGCTACACCTTC.

This clone was observed a single time. The chain recombines TRBV2 with TRBJ2-5; a possible D gene is TRBD2 (5 bases). Trimming stripped 4 bases from V and 2 bases from J, with 8 bases between. Germline CDR1 is SNHLY and CDR2 is FYNNEI. The CDR3 has 13 amino acids. The CDR3 DNA reads as TGTGCCAGCAGTGGTTCGGGGCAAGAGACCCAGTACTTC. Amino acids: CASSGSGQETQYF.

The V gene is TRBV6-5, the J gene TRBJ2-7, with 8 positions matching TRBD2. Germline lookup yields CDR1 MNHEY and CDR2 SVGAGI. The CDR3 is 15 amino acids. V dropped 0 bases and J dropped 6; count of bases not matched to a gene: 7. The CDR3 nucleotides are TGTGCCAGCAGTTACTCGGACGGGACTAGTCCCGAGCAGTACTTC. This sequence encodes CASSYSDGTSPEQYF.

V and J are TRBV6-1 and TRBJ1-2, with a tentative D call TRBD1 (6 bases). From germline, CDR1 is MNHNS and CDR2 SASEGT. The CDR3 totals 16 residues. Deletions cut 4 bases from V and 0 bases from J, with 15 bases between. The CDR3 bases are TGTGCCAGCAGTGCCGATTGGGGGACAACTAACTATGGCTACACCTTC. Its protein is CASSADWGTTNYGYTF.

V gene TRBV6-5 combines with J gene TRBJ1-5; the D gene is possibly TRBD1 (6 bases). CDR3 size: 14 residues. Trimming removed 4 bases from V and 4 bases from J, with 11 bases in between. Germline CDR1 reads MNHEY; CDR2 reads SVGAGI. The CDR3 DNA follows: TGTGCCAGCAGTTCGACAGGAGCAAATCAGCCCCAGCATTTT. Protein sequence: CASSSTGANQPQHF.

The rearrangement joins TRBV29-1 to TRBJ1-4; D gene unclear. V shed 7 bases and J shed 10 bases, with 28 bases lying between them. The CDR3 has 16 amino acids. The germline V gene has CDR1 SQVTM and CDR2 ANQGSEA. In nucleotides, the CDR3 is TGCAGCGCACGGGAGACCTTACATAGTATATCTGGAAAACTGTTTTTT. This codes for CSARETLHSISGKLFF.

This clone was picked up a small number of times. The chain links TRBV10-3 to TRBJ2-7; D gene uncertain. Germline loops: CDR1 ENHRY, CDR2 SYGVKD. The CDR3 loop spans 17 amino acids. Trimming shortened V by 8 bases and J by 6 bases, and 29 bases separated the two germline ends. The CDR3 reads CAISKAQGNRGHTEQYF. CDR3 DNA: TGTGCCATCTCTAAGGCCCAAGGGAACCGTGGTCATACCGAGCAGTACTTC.

The genes are TRBV5-6 and TRBJ1-3; D is undetermined. Trimming left V 4 bases short and J 2 bases short, with 10 bases between. Germline CDR1 and CDR2: SGHDT and YYEEEE. The CDR3 loop spans 14 amino acids. The CDR3 DNA is TGTGCCAGCAGCCGACAAGGGACTGGAAACACCATATATTTT. Its translation: CASSRQGTGNTIYF.

The genes are TRBV6-1 and TRBJ2-1; no definite D call. This CDR3 is 13 amino acids long. CDR1 MNHNS and CDR2 SASEGT come from the germline V gene. V lost 5 bases, J lost 8 bases, and 13 bases lay in between. In nucleotides, the CDR3 is TGTGCCAGCAGTTGGACGGTACGCGATGAGCAGTTCTTC. Its protein product is CASSWTVRDEQFF.

The rearrangement uses TRBV6-1 and TRBJ2-2, with 12 nucleotides matching TRBD2. Germline lookup yields CDR1 MNHNS and CDR2 SASEGT. Germline trimming cut 3 bases from V and 6 bases from J; bases unmatched to any gene: 17. The CDR3 runs to 20 residues. In DNA, the CDR3 is TGTGCCAGCAGTGACCGGACTAGCGGGAATGTAAAAAGAGGGGCCGGGGAGCTGTTTTTT. This encodes CASSDRTSGNVKRGAGELFF.

The chain joins TRBV29-1 to TRBJ1-2; D not resolved. The V and J ends lost 7 bases and 5 bases respectively, with 11 bases between them. This CDR3 region has 11 residues. The germline gives CDR1 SQVTM, CDR2 ANQGSEA. CDR3 loop: CSAGASYGYTF. In DNA form, the CDR3 reads TGCAGCGCCGGAGCCTCTTATGGCTACACCTTC.

The chain joins TRBV5-1 to TRBJ1-5; D gene unclear. With 4 bases removed from V and 0 bases from J, the gap between germline ends came to 14 bases. CDR1 is SGHRS and CDR2 is YFSETQ in the germline V gene. The length of the CDR3 is 16 residues. The CDR3 is CASSRGGLDSNQPQHF. The DNA for the CDR3 is TGCGCCAGCAGCCGGGGAGGGTTAGATAGCAATCAGCCCCAGCATTTT. The full variable domain, in which reference TRBV5-1 and TRBJ1-5 provide the parts outside the CDR3, is KAGVTQTPRYLIKTRGQQVTLSCSPISGHRSVSWYQQTPGQGLQFLFEYFSETQRNKGNFPGRFSGRQFSNSRSEMNVSTLELGDSALYLCASSRGGLDSNQPQHFGDGTRLSIL.

This chain connects TRBV2 to TRBJ1-3, with a tentative D call TRBD1 (6 bases). The V gene lost 8 bases and the J gene lost 5 bases, with 10 bases spanning the gap. Germline-derived CDR1 and CDR2 are SNHLY and FYNNEI. This CDR3 spans 12 amino acids. CDR3 residues: CASEGQRNTIYF. CDR3 DNA sequence: TGTGCCAGCGAAGGACAGCGAAACACCATATATTTT. Variable domain in full (rest from reference TRBV2 and TRBJ1-3): EPEVTQTPSHQVTQMGQEVILRCVPISNHLYFYWYRQILGQKVEFLVSFYNNEISEKSEIFDDQFSVERPDGSNFTLKIRSTKLEDSAMYFCASEGQRNTIYFGEGSWLTVV.

V usage is TRBV11-1 and J usage is TRBJ1-1; D ambiguous. Deletions cut 2 bases from V and 1 base from J, with 8 bases between. Looked up from germline, CDR1 is SGHAT and CDR2 is FQDESV (reference sequence). The CDR3 spans 14 residues. CDR3 protein: CASSLLRGNTEAFF. The CDR3, as DNA: TGTGCCAGCAGCTTACTTCGGGGGAACACTGAAGCTTTCTTT.

The chain has TRBV29-1 and TRBJ2-7, with 7 nucleotides matching TRBD1. J gave up 6 bases and V 7 bases, and 15 bases lay outside the gene matches. The CDR3 runs 14 residues. Germline V gene lookup returns CDR1 SQVTM and CDR2 ANQGSEA. The CDR3 DNA reads TGCAGCGCCCAGCCCCGGGACAGTGCATCCGAGCAGTACTTC. Encoded protein: CSAQPRDSASEQYF.

This chain links TRBV29-1 with TRBJ2-5; D uncertain. CDR1 is SQVTM, CDR2 ANQGSEA, per germline. This CDR3 has 12 amino acids. V lost 3 bases to trimming and J lost 5 bases, with 10 bases between them. In nucleotides, the CDR3 is TGCAGCGTTGATGGGGAATCGGAGACCCAGTACTTC. Its translation is CSVDGESETQYF.

This clone has more than one count but fewer than ten. This chain joins TRBV30 and TRBJ2-1; D ambiguous. Germline CDR1 is GTSNPN and CDR2 is SVGIG (reference sequence). The CDR3 length is 15 residues. Trimming cost V 3 bases and J 9 bases, with 21 bases left between them. CDR3 sequence (DNA): TGTGCCTGGAGGATTCCCGACCTAGGAATCCGTGAGCAGTTCTTC. This encodes CAWRIPDLGIREQFF.

This clone has a handful of counts. V gene TRBV5-1 combines with J gene TRBJ2-3; 12 bases are a match to TRBD2. The CDR3 totals 18 residues. With V trimmed by 2 bases and J by 1 base, 8 bases remained unmatched. The germline CDR1 and CDR2 sequences are SGHRS and YFSETQ. The DNA for the CDR3 is TGCGCCAGCAGCTTCCAGCCTAGCGGGAGGGCCGGCACAGATACGCAGTATTTT. The encoded protein is CASSFQPSGRAGTDTQYF. The variable domain in full, with the rest retrieved from reference TRBV5-1 and TRBJ2-3, is KAGVTQTPRYLIKTRGQQVTLSCSPISGHRSVSWYQQTPGQGLQFLFEYFSETQRNKGNFPGRFSGRQFSNSRSEMNVSTLELGDSALYLCASSFQPSGRAGTDTQYFGPGTRLTVL.

This chain connects TRBV16 to TRBJ1-5; D is unresolved. V dropped 4 bases and J dropped 0 bases, with 10 bases sitting between them. Germline lookup yields CDR1 KGHSY and CDR2 FQNENV. The CDR3 consists of 15 residues. This CDR3 reads CASSPRGDSNQPQHF. The CDR3 nucleotides read TGTGCCAGCAGCCCCCGGGGAGATAGCAATCAGCCCCAGCATTTT.

The sample holds a few counts of this clone. Other DNA variants within this sample encode the same CDR3. The V gene is TRBV2, the J gene TRBJ1-1; TRBD1 aligns across 8 bases. Per germline, CDR1 SNHLY and CDR2 FYNNEI. V shed 6 bases and J 3 bases; nucleotides not matched to a gene: 3. The CDR3 covers 13 residues. The CDR3 DNA is TGTGCCAGCAGCGAGGACAGGGACACTGAAGCTTTCTTT. Its protein is CASSEDRDTEAFF.

The chain has TRBV5-6 and TRBJ1-5, with TRBD1 identical over 9 bases. The V segment lost 0 bases and the J segment 5 bases; nucleotides outside the gene matches: 3. Per germline, CDR1 SGHDT and CDR2 YYEEEE. This CDR3 comprises 15 residues. This CDR3 is CASSLAGQGYQPQHF. CDR3 nucleotide sequence: TGTGCCAGCAGCTTGGCGGGACAGGGTTATCAGCCCCAGCATTTT.

This clone was counted only a few times. This chain connects TRBV15 to TRBJ1-5, with 10 bases identical to TRBD1. Germline V gene data show CDR1 as LNHNV and CDR2 as YYDKDF (reference sequence). Losses at the gene ends were 1 base for V and 7 bases for J; bases not matched to a gene: 1. This CDR3 comprises 14 residues. For the CDR3, the DNA is TGTGCCACCAGCAGAGGGACAGGGGGACAGCCCCAGCATTTT. Protein sequence: CATSRGTGGQPQHF.

The chain joins TRBV29-1 to TRBJ1-1, with a weak D call TRBD1 (6 bases). CDR3 length equals 11 residues. V lost 4 bases to trimming and J lost 4 bases, with 7 bases between them. The germline V gene encodes CDR1 SQVTM and CDR2 ANQGSEA. The CDR3 nucleotides read TGCAGCGTTGCAGGGGTCACTGAAGCTTTCTTT. Translation gives CSVAGVTEAFF.

J is TRBJ2-1 and V is TRBV29-1; the match to TRBD2 covers 7 bases. This CDR3 has 12 amino acids. Trimming at V came to 7 bases and at J to 7 bases, leaving 7 bases not matched to a gene. Per the germline V gene, CDR1 is SQVTM and CDR2 is ANQGSEA. Written as DNA, the CDR3 is TGCAGCGCTGATGAACTAGCGAATGAGCAGTTCTTC. As protein: CSADELANEQFF.

This clone was seen once. The junction does not match germline at one end; this may be a read error. The chain carries TRBV7-9 and TRBJ2-1; tentatively, D is TRBD2 (5 bases). CDR1 SEHNR and CDR2 FQNEAQ come from the germline V gene (reference sequence). This CDR3 is built from 15 residues. This CDR3 is CASRVTGVSYNEQLF. The CDR3 DNA reads TGTGCCAGCAGAGTCACCGGGGTCTCCTACAATGAGCAGCTCTTC.

This clone was counted only a few times. The chain is built from TRBV29-1 and TRBJ2-5; the match to TRBD1 covers 10 bases. Germline V gene data show CDR1 as SQVTM and CDR2 as ANQGSEA. V lost 7 bases and J lost 5; bases outside the gene matches: 10. CDR3 length: 14 residues. CDR3 in DNA: TGCAGCGCTGACAGGGGGCAGAATCCTGAGACCCAGTACTTC. It yields the protein CSADRGQNPETQYF.